This T cell receptor (beta chain) was recovered during a study of CD8 T cells in ankylosing spondylitis. The authors made TCR beta libraries by quantitative 5'-RACE with molecular barcodes. MiXCR, applied by TCRdb to the 5' RACE reads, yields one record per CDR3 protein. The sample lists about 140,000 distinct CDR3 sequences, approximately 32% seen once, with 4.5% to 6% in the top ten. Regarding the study as a whole: Disease-linked clones had a CD8+ phenotype and relatively low frequency in peripheral blood. For ankylosing spondylitis blood, a TCR beta motif of about 8 highly homologous variants appeared characteristic. Disease-linked clones reportedly showed significant enrichment in matched ankylosing spondylitis synovial fluid.

Germline CDR1 and CDR2: KGHSH and LQKENI. The CDR3 spans 16 residues. V lost 0 bases and J lost 5, with 16 bases in between. Points on this clonotype: No antigen is known for it.

This receptor was taken from a male donor with ankylosing spondylitis. The sequenced sample was synovial fluid, either unsorted or a sorted T cell fraction (not recorded which). The chain recombines TRBV18 with TRBJ1-2, with D possibly TRBD1 on 5 matching bases. The CDR3 nucleotides are TGTGCCAGCTCACCACCAACTAACCAGGGCCAATATGGCTACACCTTC. It codes for CASSPPTNQGQYGYTF.